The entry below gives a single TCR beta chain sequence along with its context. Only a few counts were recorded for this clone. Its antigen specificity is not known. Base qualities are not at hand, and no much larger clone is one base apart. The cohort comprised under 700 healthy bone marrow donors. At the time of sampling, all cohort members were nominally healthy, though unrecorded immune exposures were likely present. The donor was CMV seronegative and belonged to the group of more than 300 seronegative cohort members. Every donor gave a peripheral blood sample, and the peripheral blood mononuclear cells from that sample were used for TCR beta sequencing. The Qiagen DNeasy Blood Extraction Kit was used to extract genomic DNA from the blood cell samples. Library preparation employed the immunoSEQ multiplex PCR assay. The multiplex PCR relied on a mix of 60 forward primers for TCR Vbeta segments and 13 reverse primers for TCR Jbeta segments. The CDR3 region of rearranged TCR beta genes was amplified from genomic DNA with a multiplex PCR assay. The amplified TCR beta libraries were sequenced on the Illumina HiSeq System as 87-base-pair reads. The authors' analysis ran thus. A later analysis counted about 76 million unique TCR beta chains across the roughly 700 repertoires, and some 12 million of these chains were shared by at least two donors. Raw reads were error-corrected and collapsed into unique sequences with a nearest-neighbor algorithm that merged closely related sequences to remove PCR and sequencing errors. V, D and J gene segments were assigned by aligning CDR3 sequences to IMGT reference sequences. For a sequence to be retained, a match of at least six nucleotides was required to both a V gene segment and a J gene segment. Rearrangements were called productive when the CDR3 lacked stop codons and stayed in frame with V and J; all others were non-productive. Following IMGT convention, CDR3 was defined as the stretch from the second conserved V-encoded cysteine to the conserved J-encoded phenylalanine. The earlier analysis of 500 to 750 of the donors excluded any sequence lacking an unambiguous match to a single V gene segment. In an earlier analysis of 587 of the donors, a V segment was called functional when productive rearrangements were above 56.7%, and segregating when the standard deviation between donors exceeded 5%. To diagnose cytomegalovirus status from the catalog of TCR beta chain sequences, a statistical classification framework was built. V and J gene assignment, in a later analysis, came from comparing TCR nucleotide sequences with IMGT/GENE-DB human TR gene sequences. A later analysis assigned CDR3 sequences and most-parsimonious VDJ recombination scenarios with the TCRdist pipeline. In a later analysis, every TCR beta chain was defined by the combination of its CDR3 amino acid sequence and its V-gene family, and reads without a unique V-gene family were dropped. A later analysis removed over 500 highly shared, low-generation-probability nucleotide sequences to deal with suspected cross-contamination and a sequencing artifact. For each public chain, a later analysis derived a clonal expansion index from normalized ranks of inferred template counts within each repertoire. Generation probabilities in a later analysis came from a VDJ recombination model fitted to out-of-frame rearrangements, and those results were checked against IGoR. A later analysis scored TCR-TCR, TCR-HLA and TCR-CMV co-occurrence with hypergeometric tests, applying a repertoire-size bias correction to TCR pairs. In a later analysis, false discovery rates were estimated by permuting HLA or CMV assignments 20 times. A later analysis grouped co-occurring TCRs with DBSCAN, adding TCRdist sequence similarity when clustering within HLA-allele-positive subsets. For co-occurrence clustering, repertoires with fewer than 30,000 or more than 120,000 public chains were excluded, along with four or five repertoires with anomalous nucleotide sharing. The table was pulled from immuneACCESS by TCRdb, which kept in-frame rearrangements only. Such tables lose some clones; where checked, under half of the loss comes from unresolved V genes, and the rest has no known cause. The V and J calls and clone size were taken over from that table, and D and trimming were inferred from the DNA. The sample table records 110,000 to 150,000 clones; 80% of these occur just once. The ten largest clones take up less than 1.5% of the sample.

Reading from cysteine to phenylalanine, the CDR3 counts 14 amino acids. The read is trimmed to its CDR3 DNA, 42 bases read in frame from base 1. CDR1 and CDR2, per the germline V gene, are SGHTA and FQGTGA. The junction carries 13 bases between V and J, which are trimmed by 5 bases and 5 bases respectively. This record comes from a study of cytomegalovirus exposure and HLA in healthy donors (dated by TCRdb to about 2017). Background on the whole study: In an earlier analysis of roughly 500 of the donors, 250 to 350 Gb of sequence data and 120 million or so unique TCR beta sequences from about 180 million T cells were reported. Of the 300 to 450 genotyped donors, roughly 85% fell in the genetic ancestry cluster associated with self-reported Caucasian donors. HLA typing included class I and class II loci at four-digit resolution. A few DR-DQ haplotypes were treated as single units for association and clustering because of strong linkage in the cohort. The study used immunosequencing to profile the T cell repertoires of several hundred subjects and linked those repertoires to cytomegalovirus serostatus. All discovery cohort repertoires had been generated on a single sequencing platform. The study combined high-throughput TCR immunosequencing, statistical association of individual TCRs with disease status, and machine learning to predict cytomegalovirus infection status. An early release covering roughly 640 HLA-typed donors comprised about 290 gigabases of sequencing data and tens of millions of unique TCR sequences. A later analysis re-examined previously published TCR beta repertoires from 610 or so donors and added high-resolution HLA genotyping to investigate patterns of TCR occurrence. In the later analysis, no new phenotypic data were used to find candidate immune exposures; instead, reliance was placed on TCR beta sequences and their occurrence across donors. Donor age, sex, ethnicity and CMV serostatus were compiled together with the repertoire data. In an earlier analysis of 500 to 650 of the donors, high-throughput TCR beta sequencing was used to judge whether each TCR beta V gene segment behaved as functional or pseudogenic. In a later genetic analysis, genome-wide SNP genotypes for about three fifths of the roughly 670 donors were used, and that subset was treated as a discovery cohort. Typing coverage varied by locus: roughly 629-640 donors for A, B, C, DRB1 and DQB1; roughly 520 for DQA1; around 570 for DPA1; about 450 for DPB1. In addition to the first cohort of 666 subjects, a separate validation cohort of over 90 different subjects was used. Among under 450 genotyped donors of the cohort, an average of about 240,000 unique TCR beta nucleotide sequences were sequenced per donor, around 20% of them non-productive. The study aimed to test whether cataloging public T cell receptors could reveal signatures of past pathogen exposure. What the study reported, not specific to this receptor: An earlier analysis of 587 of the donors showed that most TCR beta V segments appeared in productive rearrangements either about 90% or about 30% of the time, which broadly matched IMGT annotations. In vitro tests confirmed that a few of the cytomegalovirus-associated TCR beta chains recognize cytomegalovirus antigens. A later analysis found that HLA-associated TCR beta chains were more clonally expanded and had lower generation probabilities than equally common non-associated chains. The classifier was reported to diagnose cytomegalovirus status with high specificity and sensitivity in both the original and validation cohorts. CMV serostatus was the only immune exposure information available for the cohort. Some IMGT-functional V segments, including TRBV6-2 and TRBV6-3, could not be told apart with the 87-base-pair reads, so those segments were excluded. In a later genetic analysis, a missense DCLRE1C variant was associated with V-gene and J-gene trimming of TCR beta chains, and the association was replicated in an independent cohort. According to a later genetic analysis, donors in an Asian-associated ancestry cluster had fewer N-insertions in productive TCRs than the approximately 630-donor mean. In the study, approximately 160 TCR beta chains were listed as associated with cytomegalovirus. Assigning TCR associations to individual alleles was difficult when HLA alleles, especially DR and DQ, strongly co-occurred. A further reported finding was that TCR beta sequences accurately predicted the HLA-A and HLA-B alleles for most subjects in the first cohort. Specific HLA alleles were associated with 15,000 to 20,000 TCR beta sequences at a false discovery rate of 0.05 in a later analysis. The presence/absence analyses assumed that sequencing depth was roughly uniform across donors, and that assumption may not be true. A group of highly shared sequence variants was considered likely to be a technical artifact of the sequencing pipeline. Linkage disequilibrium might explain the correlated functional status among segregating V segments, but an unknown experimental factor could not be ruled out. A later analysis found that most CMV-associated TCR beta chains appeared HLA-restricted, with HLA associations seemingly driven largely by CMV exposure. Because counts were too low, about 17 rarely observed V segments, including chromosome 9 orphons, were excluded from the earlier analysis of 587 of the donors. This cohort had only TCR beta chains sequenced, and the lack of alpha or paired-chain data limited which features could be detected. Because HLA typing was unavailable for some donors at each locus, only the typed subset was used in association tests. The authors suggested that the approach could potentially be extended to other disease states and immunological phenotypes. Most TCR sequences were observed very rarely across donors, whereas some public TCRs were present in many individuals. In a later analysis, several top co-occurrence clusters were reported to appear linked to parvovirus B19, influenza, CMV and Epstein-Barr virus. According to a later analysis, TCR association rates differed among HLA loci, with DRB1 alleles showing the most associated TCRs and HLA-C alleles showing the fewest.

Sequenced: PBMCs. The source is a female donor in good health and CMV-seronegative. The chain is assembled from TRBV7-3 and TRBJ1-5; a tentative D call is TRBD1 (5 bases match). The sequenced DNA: TGTGCCAGCAGCGCACTTTCGGGGGATCAGCCCCAGCATTTT. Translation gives CASSALSGDQPQHF.